The 24 T cell receptor beta chains reported below all come from one sample, sequenced in a study of long-term antiretroviral therapy in people with HIV. With survey level as its setting, the immunoSEQ assay was v3.0. Produced via immunoSEQ multiplex PCR; TCRdb's table is partial and in-frame only. The sample consists of about 29,000 clones, about 85% of them appearing once. Specimen: unsorted PBMCs, collected approximately 5 years before starting antiretroviral therapy. The receptor source for this set is a man aged 45-65 years with HIV.

This sequence joins TRBV28 and TRBJ2-7, with TRBD2 identical over 10 bases. Germline-derived CDR1 and CDR2 are MDHEN and SYDVKM. Losses at the gene ends were 4 bases for V and 2 bases for J; bases not matched to a gene: 14. The CDR3 runs to 18 residues. The CDR3: CASSYGGGWTSGTYEQYF. The CDR3 nucleotides read TGTGCCAGCAGTTATGGTGGCGGTTGGACTAGCGGAACCTACGAGCAGTACTTC. Together with reference TRBV28 and TRBJ2-7, the CDR3 gives the full variable domain: DVKVTQSSRYLVKRTGEKVFLECVQDMDHENMFWYRQDPGLGLRLIYFSYDVKMKEKGDIPEGYSVSREKKERFSLILESASTNQTSMYLCASSYGGGWTSGTYEQYFGPGTRLTVT.

The chain recombines TRBV4-1 with TRBJ1-3; the D is unclear. The CDR3 covers 13 residues. CDR1 is MGHRA and CDR2 is YSYEKL in the germline V gene. V was shortened by 3 bases and J by 9 bases, with 12 bases between the two germline ends. CDR3 DNA sequence: TGCGCCAGCAGCCATCCCCATGGCGGCACCATATATTTT. It is translated as CASSHPHGGTIYF.

A single count supports this clone. The chain has TRBV9 and TRBJ2-5; D is perhaps TRBD1 (5 bases). The CDR3 spans 14 residues. Trimming pared 2 bases from V and 1 base from J, leaving 9 bases between. The V gene's germline CDR1 is SGDLS and CDR2 YYNGEE. In DNA form, the CDR3 reads TGTGCCAGCAGCGTGGGGCAGGCCCAAGAGACCCAGTACTTC. Its protein product is CASSVGQAQETQYF.

This sequence joins TRBV5-4 and TRBJ1-5; no definite D call. The CDR3 contains 14 residues. The V end was cut by 3 bases, the J end by 5 bases, with 12 bases between. Per germline, CDR1 SGHNT and CDR2 YYREEE (reference sequence). The chain's CDR3 is CASSSGGLDQPQHF. CDR3 DNA: TGTGCCAGCAGCTCCGGTGGGTTGGATCAGCCCCAGCATTTT.

The chain links TRBV5-1 to TRBJ1-2; a weak D match, TRBD1 (5 bases). The CDR3 has 14 amino acids. The V end was cut by 4 bases, the J end by 2 bases, with 12 bases between. Germline-derived CDR1 and CDR2 are SGHRS and YFSETQ. The CDR3 loop is CASSPGPLNYGYTF. In nucleotides, the CDR3 is TGCGCCAGCAGCCCGGGACCGTTAAACTATGGCTACACCTTC.

The V and J genes are TRBV5-1 and TRBJ2-2; 7 positions agree with TRBD1. Per the germline V gene, CDR1 is SGHRS and CDR2 is YFSETQ. The trim removed 4 bases at V and 1 base at J, leaving 10 bases unmatched. The CDR3 length is 17 residues. CDR3 residues: CASSIRSTGRNTGELFF. The CDR3, as DNA: TGCGCCAGCAGCATTAGATCGACAGGGAGGAACACCGGGGAGCTGTTTTTT.

This clone was seen only once. The chain employs TRBV7-3 and TRBJ2-2; possible D gene TRBD1, 6 bases. The CDR3 length is 14 residues. CDR1 SGHTA and CDR2 FQGTGA come from the germline V gene. The V and J ends lost 5 bases and 7 bases respectively, with 14 bases between them. The CDR3 nucleotides read TGTGCCAGCAGCCCACAGGGAGCGGTCGGGGAGCTGTTTTTT. Encoded protein: CASSPQGAVGELFF. Full variable domain (remainder filled in from reference TRBV7-3 and TRBJ2-2): GAGVSQTPSNKVTEKGKYVELRCDPISGHTALYWYRQSLGQGPEFLIYFQGTGAADDSGLPNDRFFAVRPEGSVSTLKIQRTERGDSAVYLCASSPQGAVGELFFGEGSRLTVL.

CDR3 in DNA: TGTGCCAGCAGCTTTTGGACTGAAGCTTTCTTT. Protein: CASSFWTEAFF. The chain combines TRBV7-2 with TRBJ1-1; D unresolved. V was clipped by 3 bases and J by 5 bases, with 4 bases between them. This CDR3 is built from 11 residues. CDR1 and CDR2 (germline): SGHTA, FQGNSA.

The genes are TRBV18 and TRBJ1-2; D is perhaps TRBD1 (6 bases). Trimming pared 5 bases from V and 0 bases from J, leaving 10 bases between. The CDR3 totals 14 residues. CDR1 and CDR2 (germline): KGHSH, LQKENI. CDR3 sequence (DNA): TGTGCCAGCTCAATGGACAGAGCTAACTATGGCTACACCTTC. Encoded protein: CASSMDRANYGYTF.

This chain links TRBV30 with TRBJ1-2; TRBD1 aligns across 7 bases. The CDR3 consists of 17 residues. J gave up 5 bases and V 4 bases, and 19 bases lay outside the gene matches. Per the germline V gene, CDR1 is GTSNPN and CDR2 is SVGIG (reference sequence). CDR3 sequence: CAWTERTGELRGYGYTF. The CDR3 DNA sequence: TGTGCCTGGACAGAGCGGACAGGAGAACTACGCGGGTATGGCTACACCTTC.

This clone was recorded once. The rearrangement uses TRBV6-5 and TRBJ1-6; 12 bases agree with TRBD1. CDR1 is MNHEY, CDR2 SVGAGI, per germline. The junction had 6 bases not matched to a gene; V was cut back by 2 bases and J by 10 bases. The CDR3 length is 16 residues. The CDR3 region is CASSYTGQGARSPLHF. The CDR3 DNA follows: TGTGCCAGCAGTTACACGGGACAGGGGGCGCGATCACCCCTCCACTTT.

This clone was observed once. DNA of the CDR3: TGTGCCATCGGACGGACAGGGTCACTCCAAGAGACCCAGTACTTC. Translated, it gives CAIGRTGSLQETQYF. The J gene is TRBJ2-5, the V gene TRBV10-3; TRBD1 matches 8 bases. Germline values: CDR1 ENHRY, CDR2 SYGVKD. V dropped 8 bases and J dropped 1; count of bases not matched to a gene: 9. The CDR3 is made up of 15 amino acids.

The chain couples TRBV5-1 to TRBJ1-4, with 7 nucleotides matching TRBD1. J lost 3 bases, V lost 5 bases, and 10 bases had no gene match. The CDR3 contains 16 residues. Germline V CDR1 and CDR2: SGHRS, YFSETQ. CDR3 nucleotides: TGCGCCAGCAGGCTTGGGGGTCAGGGGGCTAATGAAAAACTGTTTTTT. Its translation is CASRLGGQGANEKLFF. The complete variable domain, with remaining parts taken from reference TRBV5-1 and TRBJ1-4, reads KAGVTQTPRYLIKTRGQQVTLSCSPISGHRSVSWYQQTPGQGLQFLFEYFSETQRNKGNFPGRFSGRQFSNSRSEMNVSTLELGDSALYLCASRLGGQGANEKLFFGSGTQLSVL.

The chain combines TRBV7-8 with TRBJ1-5, with 7 positions matching TRBD1. Germline-derived CDR1 and CDR2 are SGHVS and FQNEAQ. V lost 4 bases to trimming and J lost 4 bases; unmatched junction nucleotides: 1. The CDR3 length is 13 residues. The chain's CDR3 is CASSSQGNQPQHF. CDR3 bases: TGTGCCAGCAGCTCACAGGGGAATCAGCCCCAGCATTTT. Filled out from reference TRBV7-8 and TRBJ1-5, the complete variable domain reads GAGVSQSPRYKVAKRGQDVALRCDPISGHVSLFWYQQALGQGPEFLTYFQNEAQLDKSGLPSDRFFAERPEGSVSTLKIQRTQQEDSAVYLCASSSQGNQPQHFGDGTRLSIL.

The chain joins TRBV19 to TRBJ1-1, with 9 bases matching TRBD1. With V trimmed by 5 bases and J by 5 bases, 9 bases remained unmatched. The CDR3 is 15 amino acids. CDR1 and CDR2 from the germline V gene are LNHDA and SQIVND (reference sequence). The CDR3 loop reads CASSSTGGSRTEAFF. The CDR3 DNA reads as TGTGCCAGTAGTTCCACAGGGGGCAGTCGGACTGAAGCTTTCTTT.

This clone was picked up a small number of times. This chain connects TRBV4-1 to TRBJ1-5; the D gene is possibly TRBD1 (5 bases). The length of the CDR3 is 19 residues. V gave up 4 bases and J gave up 1 base, with 23 bases separating them. In germline, CDR1 is MGHRA, CDR2 YSYEKL. The CDR3 loop is CASSPLGVSAEWSNQPQHF. The CDR3 DNA reads as TGCGCCAGCAGCCCTTTGGGGGTTAGCGCCGAGTGGAGCAATCAGCCCCAGCATTTT.

V usage is TRBV5-1 and J usage is TRBJ2-7; TRBD2 might be the D (6 bases). V was clipped by 4 bases and J by 4 bases, with 9 bases between them. This CDR3 region has 12 residues. Germline-derived CDR1 and CDR2 are SGHRS and YFSETQ. The DNA of the CDR3 is TGCGCCAGCAGCAAGACTAGATACGAGCAGTACTTC. Amino acids: CASSKTRYEQYF. The full variable domain, in which reference TRBV5-1 and TRBJ2-7 provide the parts outside the CDR3, is KAGVTQTPRYLIKTRGQQVTLSCSPISGHRSVSWYQQTPGQGLQFLFEYFSETQRNKGNFPGRFSGRQFSNSRSEMNVSTLELGDSALYLCASSKTRYEQYFGPGTRLTVT.

The chain is built from TRBV13 and TRBJ2-5; 8 bases fit TRBD1. This CDR3 is 16 amino acids long. The ends lost 7 bases at V and 5 bases at J; junction bases unmatched: 15. Germline CDR1 and CDR2: PRHDT and FYEKMQ (reference sequence). The CDR3 reads CASKDRGAGLAETQYF. For the CDR3, the DNA is TGTGCCAGCAAAGACAGGGGTGCAGGATTAGCGGAGACCCAGTACTTC.

Concerning this clone: The sample holds other DNA sequences that translate to the same CDR3. The chain couples TRBV5-4 to TRBJ2-7; no clear D gene. Germline values: CDR1 SGHNT, CDR2 YYREEE (reference sequence). CDR3 length: 14 residues. With 2 bases removed from V and 2 bases from J, the gap between germline ends came to 11 bases. CDR3 DNA sequence: TGTGCCAGCAGCTTATCCCTCTCCGCCTACGAGCAGTACTTC. Amino acid sequence: CASSLSLSAYEQYF.

The table lists this clone with a few counts. The V call is TRBV6-4, the J call TRBJ1-2; D remains ambiguous. The CDR3 consists of 13 residues. Germline CDR1 MRHNA, CDR2 SNTAGT. Trimming removed 6 bases from V and 5 bases from J, with 13 bases in between. The CDR3 nucleotides read TGTGCCAGCAGCCCAGAGGCGGATTATGGCTACACCTTC. This encodes CASSPEADYGYTF.

This chain links TRBV9 with TRBJ2-1; D assignment may be TRBD1 or TRBD2 (6 bases each). Germline loops: CDR1 SGDLS, CDR2 YYNGEE. This CDR3 is built from 16 residues. The V and J ends lost 0 bases and 0 bases respectively, with 10 bases between them. CDR3 protein: CASSVEGEVSYNEQFF. The CDR3 nucleotides read TGTGCCAGCAGCGTAGAGGGGGAGGTCTCCTACAATGAGCAGTTCTTC.

CDR3 DNA sequence: TGTGCCAGCAGCTTACCCCGACAGGACGAGCAGTACTTC. Amino acids: CASSLPRQDEQYF. The V gene is TRBV7-8, the J gene TRBJ2-7, with D tentatively TRBD1 (6 bases). The V gene's germline CDR1 is SGHVS and CDR2 FQNEAQ. The ends were cut back, 2 bases at V and 5 bases at J, with 10 bases in the middle. The length of the CDR3 is 13 residues.

The rearrangement uses TRBV5-1 and TRBJ1-2, with unresolved D. V was trimmed by 0 bases and J by 3 bases, leaving 6 bases between them. The CDR3 has 13 residues. Germline CDR1 and CDR2: SGHRS and YFSETQ. As DNA, the CDR3 is TGCGCCAGCAGCTTGGGGGGATACTATGGCTACACCTTC. This encodes CASSLGGYYGYTF. The full variable domain, completed using reference TRBV5-1 and TRBJ1-2, is KAGVTQTPRYLIKTRGQQVTLSCSPISGHRSVSWYQQTPGQGLQFLFEYFSETQRNKGNFPGRFSGRQFSNSRSEMNVSTLELGDSALYLCASSLGGYYGYTFGSGTRLTVV.

This chain uses TRBV30 with TRBJ1-1; D not resolved. This CDR3 has 15 residues. Trimming removed 2 bases from V and 0 bases from J, with 13 bases in between. Germline assignment: CDR1 GTSNPN and CDR2 SVGIG (reference sequence). Written as DNA, the CDR3 is TGTGCCTGGAGTAGGTGGAGTATTGTGAACACTGAAGCTTTCTTT. It yields the protein CAWSRWSIVNTEAFF.